This T cell receptor beta chain was captured in a study of OX40 agonist ivuxolimab in advanced cancers. Study summary: Patients received ivuxolimab, an intravenous treatment, every 2 weeks at 0.01 to 10 mg/kg.

Baseline, cycle 4 day 1, and cycle 7 day 1 were the blood sampling points. This CDR3 comprises 16 residues. CDR1 is MNHNS and CDR2 is SASEGT in the germline V gene. V was pared by 2 bases and J by 0 bases, with 11 bases between. Assay: immunoSEQ multiplex PCR; the TCRdb copy retains only in-frame clones and omits some. The data show 65,000 to 95,000 clones, roughly 91% seen once. This receptor was obtained from an adult with an advanced solid tumor such as melanoma, head and neck, liver or kidney cancer. This material consisted of CD4+ or CD8+ T cells sorted from blood, taken in a trial of the OX40 agonist ivuxolimab. The V gene is TRBV6-1, the J gene TRBJ1-5, with D perhaps matching TRBD1 (6 bases). Here the CDR3 DNA reads TGTGCCAGCAGTGAATGGGACACCCTTAGCAATCAGCCCCAGCATTTT. Translating gives CASSEWDTLSNQPQHF.